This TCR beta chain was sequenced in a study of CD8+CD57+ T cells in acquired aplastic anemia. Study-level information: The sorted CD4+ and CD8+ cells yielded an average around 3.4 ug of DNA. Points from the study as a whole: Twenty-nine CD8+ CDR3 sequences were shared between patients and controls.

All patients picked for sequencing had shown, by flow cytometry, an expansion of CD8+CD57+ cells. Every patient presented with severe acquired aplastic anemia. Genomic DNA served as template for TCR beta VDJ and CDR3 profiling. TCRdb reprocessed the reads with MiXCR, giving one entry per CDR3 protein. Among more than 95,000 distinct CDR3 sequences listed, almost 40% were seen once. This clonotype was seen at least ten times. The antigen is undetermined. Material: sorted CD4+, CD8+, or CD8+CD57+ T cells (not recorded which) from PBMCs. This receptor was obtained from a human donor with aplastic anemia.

The CDR3: CASSLVGPGQGDGYTF. CDR3 DNA: TGTGCCAGCAGCTTGGTCGGTCCGGGACAGGGGGATGGCTACACCTTC. The V gene is TRBV5-6, the J gene TRBJ1-2, with 11 positions matching TRBD1. CDR3 size: 16 residues. Unmatched junction bases numbered 7, after V lost 0 bases and J lost 6 bases. From germline, CDR1 is SGHDT and CDR2 YYEEEE.